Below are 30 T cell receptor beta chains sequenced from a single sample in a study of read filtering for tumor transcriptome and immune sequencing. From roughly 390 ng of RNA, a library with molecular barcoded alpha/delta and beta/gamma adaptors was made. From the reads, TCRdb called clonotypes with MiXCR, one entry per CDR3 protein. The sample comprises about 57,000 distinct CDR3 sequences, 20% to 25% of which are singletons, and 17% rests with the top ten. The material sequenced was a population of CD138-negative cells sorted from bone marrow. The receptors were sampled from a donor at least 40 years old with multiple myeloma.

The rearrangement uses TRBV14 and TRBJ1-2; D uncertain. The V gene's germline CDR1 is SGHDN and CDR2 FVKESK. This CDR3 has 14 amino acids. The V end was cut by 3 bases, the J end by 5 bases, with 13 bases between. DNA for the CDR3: TGTGCCAGCAGCCAGGATGCCCGGCGGTATGGCTACACCTTC. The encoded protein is CASSQDARRYGYTF.

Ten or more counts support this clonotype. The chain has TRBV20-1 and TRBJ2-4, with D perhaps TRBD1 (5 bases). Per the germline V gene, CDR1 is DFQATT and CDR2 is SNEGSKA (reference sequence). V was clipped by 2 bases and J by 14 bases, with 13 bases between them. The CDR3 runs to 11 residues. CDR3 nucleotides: TGCAGTGCTAGACAAGACATCAGGGAGTACTTC. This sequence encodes CSARQDIREYF.

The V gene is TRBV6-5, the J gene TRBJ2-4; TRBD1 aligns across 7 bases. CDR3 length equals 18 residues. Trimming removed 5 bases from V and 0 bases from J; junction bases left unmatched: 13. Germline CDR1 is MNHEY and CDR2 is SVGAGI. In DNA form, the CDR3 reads TGTGCCAGCAGTCAACGGGACAGCCTTACTCTAGCCAAAAACATTCAGTACTTC. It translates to CASSQRDSLTLAKNIQYF.

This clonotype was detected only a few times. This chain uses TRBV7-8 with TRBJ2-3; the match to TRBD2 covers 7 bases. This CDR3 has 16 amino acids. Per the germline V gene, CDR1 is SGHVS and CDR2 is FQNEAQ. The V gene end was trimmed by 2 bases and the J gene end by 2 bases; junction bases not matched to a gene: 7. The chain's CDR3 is CASSLPSRGTTDTQYF. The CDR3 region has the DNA TGTGCCAGCAGCTTACCATCGCGGGGGACCACAGATACGCAGTATTTT.

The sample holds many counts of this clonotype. The DNA for the CDR3 is TGTGCCAGCTCGTACAGCTCTAACACCGGGGAGCTGTTTTTT. Residues: CASSYSSNTGELFF. The rearrangement joins TRBV2 to TRBJ2-2; D call uncertain. CDR1 is SNHLY, CDR2 FYNNEI, per germline. Trimming shortened V by 8 bases and J by 2 bases, and 12 bases separated the two germline ends. The CDR3 extends over 14 amino acids. Full variable domain (outside the CDR3, taken from reference TRBV2 and TRBJ2-2): EPEVTQTPSHQVTQMGQEVILRCVPISNHLYFYWYRQILGQKVEFLVSFYNNEISEKSEIFDDQFSVERPDGSNFTLKIRSTKLEDSAMYFCASSYSSNTGELFFGEGSRLTVL.

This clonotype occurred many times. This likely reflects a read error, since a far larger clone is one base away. CDR3: CASSRWDRGDEQFF. The CDR3 region has the DNA TGTGCCAGCAGCCGCTGGGACAGGGGTGATGAGCAGTTCTTC. The chain joins TRBV12-3 or TRBV12-4 to TRBJ2-1; the match to TRBD1 covers 10 bases. The CDR3 loop spans 14 amino acids. Trimming cost V 6 bases and J 8 bases; bases outside gene matches: 7.

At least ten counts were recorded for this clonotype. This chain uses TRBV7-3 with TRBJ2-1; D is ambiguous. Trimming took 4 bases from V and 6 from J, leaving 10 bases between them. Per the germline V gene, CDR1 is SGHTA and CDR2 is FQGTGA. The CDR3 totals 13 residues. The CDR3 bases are TGTGCCAGCAGCTCTGGGGTAACCAATGAGCAGTTCTTC. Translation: CASSSGVTNEQFF.

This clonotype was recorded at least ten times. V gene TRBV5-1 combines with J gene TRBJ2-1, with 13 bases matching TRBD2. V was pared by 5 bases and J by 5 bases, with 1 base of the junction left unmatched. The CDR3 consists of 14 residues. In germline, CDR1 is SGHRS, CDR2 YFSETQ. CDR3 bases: TGCGCCAGCAGAGGACTAGCGGGAGACAATGAGCAGTTCTTC. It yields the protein CASRGLAGDNEQFF. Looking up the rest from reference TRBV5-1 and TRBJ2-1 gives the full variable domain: KAGVTQTPRYLIKTRGQQVTLSCSPISGHRSVSWYQQTPGQGLQFLFEYFSETQRNKGNFPGRFSGRQFSNSRSEMNVSTLELGDSALYLCASRGLAGDNEQFFGPGTRLTVL.

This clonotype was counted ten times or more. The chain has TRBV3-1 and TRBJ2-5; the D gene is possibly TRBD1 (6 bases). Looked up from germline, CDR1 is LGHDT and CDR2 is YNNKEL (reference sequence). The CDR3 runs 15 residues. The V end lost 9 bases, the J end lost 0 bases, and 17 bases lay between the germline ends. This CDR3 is CASEARGQYQETQYF. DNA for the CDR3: TGTGCCAGTGAGGCCCGGGGACAATACCAAGAGACCCAGTACTTC.

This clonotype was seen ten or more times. Written as DNA, the CDR3 is TGTGCCAGCAGCTCCCGAACGAACACTGAAGCTTTCTTT. Amino acids: CASSSRTNTEAFF. The rearrangement uses TRBV6-5 and TRBJ1-1, with no clear D. Trimming shortened V by 6 bases and J by 1 base, and 9 bases separated the two germline ends. Germline assignment: CDR1 MNHEY and CDR2 SVGAGI. This CDR3 has 13 amino acids.

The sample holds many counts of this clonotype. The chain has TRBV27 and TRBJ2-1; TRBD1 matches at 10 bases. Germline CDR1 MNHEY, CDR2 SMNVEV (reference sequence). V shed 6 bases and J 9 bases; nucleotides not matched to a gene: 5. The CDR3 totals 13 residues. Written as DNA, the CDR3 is TGTGCCAGCAGCCGACAGGGGGCTTTTGAGCAGTTCTTC. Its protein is CASSRQGAFEQFF.

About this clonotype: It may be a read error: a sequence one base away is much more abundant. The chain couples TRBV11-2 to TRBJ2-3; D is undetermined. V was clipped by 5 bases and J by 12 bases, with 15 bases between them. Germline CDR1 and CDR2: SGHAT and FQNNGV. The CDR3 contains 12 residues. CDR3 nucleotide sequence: TGTGCCAGCAGCACCCCAAGTATATTTCAGTATTTT. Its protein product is CASSTPSIFQYF.

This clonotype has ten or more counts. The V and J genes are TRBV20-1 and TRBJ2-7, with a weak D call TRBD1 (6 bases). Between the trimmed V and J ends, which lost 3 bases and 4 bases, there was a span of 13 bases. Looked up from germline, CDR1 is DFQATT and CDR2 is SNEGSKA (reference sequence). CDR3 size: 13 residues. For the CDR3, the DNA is TGCAGTGCTAGTATGGGGGCAGTTTACGAGCAGTACTTC. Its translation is CSASMGAVYEQYF.

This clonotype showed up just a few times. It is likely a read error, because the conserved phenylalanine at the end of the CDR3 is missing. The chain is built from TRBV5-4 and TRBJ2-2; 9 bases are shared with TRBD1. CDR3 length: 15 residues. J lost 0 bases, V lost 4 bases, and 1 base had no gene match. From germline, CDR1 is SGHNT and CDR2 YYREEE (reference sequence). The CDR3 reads CASSRDRANTGELFS. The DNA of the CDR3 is TGTGCCAGCAGCCGGGACAGGGCGAACACCGGGGAGCTGTTTTCT.

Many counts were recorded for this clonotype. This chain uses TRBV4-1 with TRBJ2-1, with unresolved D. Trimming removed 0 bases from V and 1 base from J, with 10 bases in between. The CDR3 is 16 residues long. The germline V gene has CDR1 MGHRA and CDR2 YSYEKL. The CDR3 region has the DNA TGCGCCAGCAGCCAAGACAATCGGCAGTCCTACAATGAGCAGTTCTTC. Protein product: CASSQDNRQSYNEQFF.

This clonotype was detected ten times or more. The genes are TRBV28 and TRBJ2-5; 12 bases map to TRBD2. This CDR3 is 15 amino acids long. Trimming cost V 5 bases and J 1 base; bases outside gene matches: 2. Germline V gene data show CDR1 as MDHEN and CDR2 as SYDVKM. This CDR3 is CASSTLAGGQETQYF. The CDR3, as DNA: TGTGCCAGCAGTACACTAGCGGGAGGCCAAGAGACCCAGTACTTC.

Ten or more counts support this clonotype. In DNA form, the CDR3 reads TGCAGTGCTAGGACGAACGGGGAGACCCAGTACTTC. It is translated as CSARTNGETQYF. The chain joins TRBV20-1 to TRBJ2-5; unclear D gene. The germline V gene encodes CDR1 DFQATT and CDR2 SNEGSKA (reference sequence). The V gene lost 3 bases and the J gene lost 5 bases, with 10 bases spanning the gap. CDR3 length equals 12 residues.

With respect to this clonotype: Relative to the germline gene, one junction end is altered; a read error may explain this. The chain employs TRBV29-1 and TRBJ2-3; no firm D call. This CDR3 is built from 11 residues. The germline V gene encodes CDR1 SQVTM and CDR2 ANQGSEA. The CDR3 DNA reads TGCAACGTTGAAAGGCCAGATACGCAGTATTTT. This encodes CNVERPDTQYF.

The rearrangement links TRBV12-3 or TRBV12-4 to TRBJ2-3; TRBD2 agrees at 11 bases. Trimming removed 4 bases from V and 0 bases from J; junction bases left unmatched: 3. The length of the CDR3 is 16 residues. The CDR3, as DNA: TGTGCCAGCAGTTCTCGGACTAGCGGGAGCACAGATACGCAGTATTTT. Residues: CASSSRTSGSTDTQYF.

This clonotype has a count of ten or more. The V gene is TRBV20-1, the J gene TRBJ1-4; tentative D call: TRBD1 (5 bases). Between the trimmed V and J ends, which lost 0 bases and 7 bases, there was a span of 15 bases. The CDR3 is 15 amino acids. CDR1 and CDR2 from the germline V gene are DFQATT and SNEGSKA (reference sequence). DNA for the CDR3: TGCAGTGCTAGAGATGGGGGGGGACTGAGTGAAAAACTGTTTTTT. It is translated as CSARDGGGLSEKLFF.

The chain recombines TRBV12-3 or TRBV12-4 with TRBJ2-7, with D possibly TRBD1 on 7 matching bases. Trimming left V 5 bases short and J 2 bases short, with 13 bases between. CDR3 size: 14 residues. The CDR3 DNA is TGTGCCAGCAGTACCGGAGGGACAGCCTACGAGCAGTACTTC. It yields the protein CASSTGGTAYEQYF.

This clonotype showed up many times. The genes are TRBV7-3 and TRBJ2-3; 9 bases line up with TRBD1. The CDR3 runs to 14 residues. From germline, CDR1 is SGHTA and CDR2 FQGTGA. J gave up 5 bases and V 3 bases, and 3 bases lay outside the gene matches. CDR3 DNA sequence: TGTGCCAGCAGCTTCTCGGGACAGGGAGATACGCAGTATTTT. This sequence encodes CASSFSGQGDTQYF.

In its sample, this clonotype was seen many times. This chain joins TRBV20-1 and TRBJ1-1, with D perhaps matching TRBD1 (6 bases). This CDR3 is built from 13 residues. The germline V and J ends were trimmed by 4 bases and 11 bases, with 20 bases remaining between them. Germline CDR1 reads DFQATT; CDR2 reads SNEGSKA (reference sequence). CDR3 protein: CSATPGAGASAFF. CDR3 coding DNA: TGCAGTGCTACACCCGGCGCAGGGGCTTCGGCTTTCTTT.

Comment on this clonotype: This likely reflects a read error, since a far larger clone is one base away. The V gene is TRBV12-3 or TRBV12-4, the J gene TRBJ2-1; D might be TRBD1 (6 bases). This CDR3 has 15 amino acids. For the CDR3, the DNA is TGTGCCAGCAGTTTAGCCAACAGGGTCGCCAATGAGCAGCTCTTC. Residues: CASSLANRVANEQLF.

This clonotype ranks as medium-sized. The CDR3 bases are TGTGCCAGCAGCCAAGATTTGCGGCTAGCGGGTTACAATGAGCAGTTCTTC. Translating gives CASSQDLRLAGYNEQFF. The chain carries TRBV14 and TRBJ2-1; 8 bases are a match to TRBD2. Germline V CDR1 and CDR2: SGHDN, FVKESK. V lost 0 bases and J lost 4; bases outside the gene matches: 8. This CDR3 contains 17 residues. Supplemented by reference TRBV14 and TRBJ2-1, the full variable domain reads EAGVTQFPSHSVIEKGQTVTLRCDPISGHDNLYWYRRVMGKEIKFLLHFVKESKQDESGMPNNRFLAERTGGTYSTLKVQPAELEDSGVYFCASSQDLRLAGYNEQFFGPGTRLTVL.

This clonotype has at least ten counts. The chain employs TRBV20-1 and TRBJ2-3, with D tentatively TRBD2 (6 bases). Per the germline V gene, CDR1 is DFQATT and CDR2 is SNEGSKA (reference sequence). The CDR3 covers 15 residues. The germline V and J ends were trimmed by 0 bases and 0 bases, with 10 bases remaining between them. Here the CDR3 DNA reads TGCAGTGCTAGAGATCCCGGGACTAGCACAGATACGCAGTATTTT. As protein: CSARDPGTSTDTQYF.

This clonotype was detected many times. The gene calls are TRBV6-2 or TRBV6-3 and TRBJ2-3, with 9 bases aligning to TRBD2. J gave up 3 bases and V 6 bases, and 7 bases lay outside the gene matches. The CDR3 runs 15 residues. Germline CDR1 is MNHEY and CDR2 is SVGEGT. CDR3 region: CASSLLSGGTDTQYF. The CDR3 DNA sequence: TGTGCCAGCAGCCTCCTAAGCGGGGGGACAGATACGCAGTATTTT.

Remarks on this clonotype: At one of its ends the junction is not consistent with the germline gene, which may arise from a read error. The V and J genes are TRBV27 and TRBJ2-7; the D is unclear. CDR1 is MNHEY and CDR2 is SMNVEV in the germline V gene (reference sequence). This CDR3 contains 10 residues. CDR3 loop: CASGLYEQHF. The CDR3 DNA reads TGTGCCAGCGGTCTCTACGAGCAGCACTTC.

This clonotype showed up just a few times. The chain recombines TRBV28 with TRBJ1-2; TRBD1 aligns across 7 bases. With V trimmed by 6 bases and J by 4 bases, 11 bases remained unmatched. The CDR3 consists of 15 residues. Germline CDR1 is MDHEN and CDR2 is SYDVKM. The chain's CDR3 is CASSPITEGAYGYTF. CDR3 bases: TGTGCCAGCAGCCCTATAACTGAGGGGGCCTATGGCTACACCTTC.

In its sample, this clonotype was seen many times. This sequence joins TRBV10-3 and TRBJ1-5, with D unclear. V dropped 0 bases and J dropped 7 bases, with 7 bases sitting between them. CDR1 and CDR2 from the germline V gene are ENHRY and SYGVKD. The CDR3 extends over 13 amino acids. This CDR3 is CAISESENQPQHF. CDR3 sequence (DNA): TGTGCCATCAGTGAGTCCGAAAACCAGCCCCAGCATTTT.